This TCR beta chain was sequenced during a study of cytomegalovirus exposure and HLA in healthy donors. Across the whole study: Later, an analysis reported that the approximately 120 validation repertoires had used the same platform as the roughly 700 first-cohort repertoires. Study-level findings and limits: Most TCR sequences were rare, but some public TCRs occurred in many donors. Specificity of three CMV-associated chains for CMV antigens was verified in vitro. Altogether, some 170 TCR beta chains were recorded as cytomegalovirus-associated.

Using immunoSEQ multiplex PCR, the repertoire was profiled, and TCRdb retains in-frame clones only, with some absent. The data contain roughly 220,000 clones, about 90% of them singletons. Worth noting for this clone: The target antigen is unknown.

Unmatched junction bases numbered 4, after V lost 3 bases and J lost 8 bases. The germline V gene encodes CDR1 SGHRS and CDR2 YFSETQ. The CDR3 is 15 residues long. Sequencing used PBMCs. This receptor was identified in a woman aged 18-29 years in good health and CMV-seronegative. The rearrangement uses TRBV5-1 and TRBJ2-1; the match to TRBD2 covers 14 bases. CDR3 loop: CASSSRLAGGYEQFF. CDR3 nucleotides: TGCGCCAGCAGCTCGAGACTAGCGGGAGGGTATGAGCAGTTCTTC.